This TCR beta chain is from a study of blood T cell repertoires in COVID-19 (dated by TCRdb to 2018 to 2021). About the investigation overall: Collaborator samples came from the United States, Italy and Spain and covered acute and convalescent phases of COVID-19. Sample metadata almost always included a de-identified subject ID, COVID-19 status, age in years and sex. Deeply sampled blood TCRbeta repertoires from subjects exposed to, actively infected with, or recovered from COVID-19 were included in the dataset. Where available, HLA class I and class II types were obtained from metadata supplied by the sample provider rather than from assay-based typing. The repertoires were made available in a free public database intended to serve as a resource for research on the immune response to SARS-CoV-2. Samples came from the ongoing ImmuneRACE study (first 160 participants) plus 1,254 subjects from 6 global collaborators. The prospective study material was composed of cDNA or gDNA derived from T cells, B-cell-depleted T cells, or PBMCs. Overall study results and their limits: The amount of clinical and demographic metadata varied by source and participant and was provided uncurated.

Taken from the germline V gene, the CDR1 and CDR2 loops are MDHEN and SYDVKM. The V end loses 7 bases and the J end loses 1 base, and a stretch of 13 bases separates them. Its CDR3 holds 14 amino acids, cysteine through phenylalanine. Only the CDR3 part of the read is kept: 42 bases, read in frame from the first base. Collaborating institutions collected whole blood in K2EDTA tubes following their own protocols. For TCRbeta analysis, collaborator samples were shipped as frozen whole blood, as isolated PBMCs, or as DNA extracted from either sample type. About this clone: Its binding antigen is unknown. Nothing much larger sits one base from this clone, and base qualities are not available.

TCRbeta CDR3 regions were amplified from genomic DNA by means of the immunoSEQ Assay, a bias-controlled multiplex PCR. The authors' pipeline ran thus. The number of nucleated cells in each sample was estimated by amplification of reference gene primers within the assay. To quantify the absolute abundance of each unique TCRbeta CDR3 rearrangement, sequence reads were collapsed and filtered. For each sample, productive Simpson clonality was calculated by taking the square root of Simpson's diversity index across productive rearrangements. TCRdb took over this immuneACCESS table, retaining in-frame rearrangements with V and J assigned. Such tables are incomplete; in checked studies, under half of the missing clones stem from an unresolved V gene, and the remainder is unexplained. V and J calls and clone size are those listed in that table; D and trimming were worked out from the DNA. The table for this sample lists 60,000 to 70,000 clones; about 74% of them were counted only once. 28% of the sample belongs to the ten largest clones.

This chain is built from TRBV28 and TRBJ1-2; D gene: possibly TRBD1, on 5 matching bases. This TCR derives from a woman older than 75 with acute or convalescent COVID-19. Sequences were obtained from peripheral blood. CDR3 region: CASTLRANNYGYTF. The DNA reads as follows: TGTGCCAGCACCCTCAGGGCAAATAACTATGGCTACACCTTC.